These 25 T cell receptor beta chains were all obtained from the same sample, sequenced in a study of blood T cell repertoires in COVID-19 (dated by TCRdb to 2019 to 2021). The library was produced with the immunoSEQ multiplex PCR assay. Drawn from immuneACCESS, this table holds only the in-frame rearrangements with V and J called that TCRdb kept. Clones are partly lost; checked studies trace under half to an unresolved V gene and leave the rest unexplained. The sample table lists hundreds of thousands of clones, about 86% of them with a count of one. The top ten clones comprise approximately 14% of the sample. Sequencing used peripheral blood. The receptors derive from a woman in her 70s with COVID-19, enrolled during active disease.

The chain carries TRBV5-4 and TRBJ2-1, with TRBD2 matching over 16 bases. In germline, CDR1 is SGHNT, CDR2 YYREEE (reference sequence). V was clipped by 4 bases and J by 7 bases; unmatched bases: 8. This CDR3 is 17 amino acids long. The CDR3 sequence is CASSRGTSGGAVNEQFF. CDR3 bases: TGTGCCAGCAGCCGCGGGACTAGCGGGGGGGCGGTAAATGAGCAGTTCTTC.

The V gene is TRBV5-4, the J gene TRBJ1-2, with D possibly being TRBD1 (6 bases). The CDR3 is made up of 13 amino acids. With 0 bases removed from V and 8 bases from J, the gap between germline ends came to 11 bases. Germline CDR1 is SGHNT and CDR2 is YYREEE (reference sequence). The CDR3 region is CASSLVTGSGYTF. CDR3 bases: TGTGCCAGCAGCTTGGTTACAGGGTCGGGCTACACCTTC.

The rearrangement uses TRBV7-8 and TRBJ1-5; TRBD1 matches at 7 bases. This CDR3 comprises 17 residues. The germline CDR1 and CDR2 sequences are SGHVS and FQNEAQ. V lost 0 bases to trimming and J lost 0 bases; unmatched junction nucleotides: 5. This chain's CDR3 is CASSLAEGANSNQPQHF. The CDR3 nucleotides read TGTGCCAGCAGCTTAGCTGAGGGGGCCAATAGCAATCAGCCCCAGCATTTT.

CDR3 protein: CASSVSDREGGYTF. The CDR3 region has the DNA TGTGCCAGCAGCGTATCGGACAGGGAGGGTGGCTACACCTTC. The J gene is TRBJ1-2, the V gene TRBV9; 8 bases line up with TRBD1. The germline gives CDR1 SGDLS, CDR2 YYNGEE. This CDR3 is built from 14 residues. The V and J ends lost 1 base and 7 bases, in that order; junction bases with no gene match: 6.

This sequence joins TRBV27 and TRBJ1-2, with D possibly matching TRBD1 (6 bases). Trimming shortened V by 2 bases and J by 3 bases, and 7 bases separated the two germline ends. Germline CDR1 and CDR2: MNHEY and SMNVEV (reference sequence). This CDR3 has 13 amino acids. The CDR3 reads CASSLKGDYGYTF. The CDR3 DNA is TGTGCCAGCAGTTTAAAGGGGGACTATGGCTACACCTTC.

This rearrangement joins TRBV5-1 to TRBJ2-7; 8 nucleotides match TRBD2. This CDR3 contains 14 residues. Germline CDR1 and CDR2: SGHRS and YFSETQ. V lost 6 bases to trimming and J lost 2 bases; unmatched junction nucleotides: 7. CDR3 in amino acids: CASTRTAGAYEQYF. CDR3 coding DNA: TGCGCCAGCACAAGGACAGCGGGGGCCTACGAGCAGTACTTC.

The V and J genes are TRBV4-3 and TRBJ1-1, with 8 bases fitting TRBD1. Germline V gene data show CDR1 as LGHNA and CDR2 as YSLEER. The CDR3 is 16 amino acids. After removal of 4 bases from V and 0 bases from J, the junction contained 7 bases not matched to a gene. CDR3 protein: CASSLGQGNMNTEAFF. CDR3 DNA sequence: TGCGCCAGCAGCCTCGGACAGGGTAACATGAACACTGAAGCTTTCTTT.

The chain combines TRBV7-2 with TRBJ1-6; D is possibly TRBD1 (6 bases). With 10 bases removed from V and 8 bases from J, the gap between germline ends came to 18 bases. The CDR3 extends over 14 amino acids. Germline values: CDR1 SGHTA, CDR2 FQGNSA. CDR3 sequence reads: CATKRGSIDSPLHF. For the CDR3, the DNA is TGTGCCACCAAGAGGGGGTCCATAGATTCACCCCTCCACTTT.

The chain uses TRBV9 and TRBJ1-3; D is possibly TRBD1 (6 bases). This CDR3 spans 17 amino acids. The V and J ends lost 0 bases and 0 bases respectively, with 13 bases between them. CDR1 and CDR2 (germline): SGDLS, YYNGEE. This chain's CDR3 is CASSVALEQGSGNTIYF. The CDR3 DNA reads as TGTGCCAGCAGCGTAGCTCTTGAACAGGGCTCTGGAAACACCATATATTTT. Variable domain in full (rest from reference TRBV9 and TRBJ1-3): DSGVTQTPKHLITATGQRVTLRCSPRSGDLSVYWYQQSLDQGLQFLIQYYNGEERAKGNILERFSAQQFPDLHSELNLSSLELGDSALYFCASSVALEQGSGNTIYFGEGSWLTVV.

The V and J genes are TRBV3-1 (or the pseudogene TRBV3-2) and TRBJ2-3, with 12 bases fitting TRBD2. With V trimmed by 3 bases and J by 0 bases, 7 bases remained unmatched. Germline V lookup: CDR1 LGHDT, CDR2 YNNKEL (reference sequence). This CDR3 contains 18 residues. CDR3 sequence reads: CASSHPTSGGYSTDTQYF. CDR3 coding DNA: TGTGCCAGCAGCCACCCGACTAGCGGGGGATATAGCACAGATACGCAGTATTTT.

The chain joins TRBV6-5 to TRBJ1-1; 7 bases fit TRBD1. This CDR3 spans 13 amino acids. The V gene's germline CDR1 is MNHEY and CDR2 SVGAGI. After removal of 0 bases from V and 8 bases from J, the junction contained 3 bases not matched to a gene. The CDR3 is CASSYSPDREAFF. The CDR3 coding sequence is TGTGCCAGCAGTTACTCCCCGGACAGGGAAGCTTTCTTT.

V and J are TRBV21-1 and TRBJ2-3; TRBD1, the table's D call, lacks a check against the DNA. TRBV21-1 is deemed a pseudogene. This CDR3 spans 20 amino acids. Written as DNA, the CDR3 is TGTGCCAGCAGCCGGATGGACAGGGCGAGTTGGGTTAGCAGCACAGATACGCAGTATTTT. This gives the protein CASSRMDRASWVSSTDTQYF.

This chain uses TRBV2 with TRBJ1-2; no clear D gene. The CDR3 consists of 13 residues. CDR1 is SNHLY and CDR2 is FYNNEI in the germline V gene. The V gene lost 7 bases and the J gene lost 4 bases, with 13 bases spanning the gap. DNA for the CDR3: TGTGCCAGCATAGGGCGGGAGGCCTATGGCTACACCTTC. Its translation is CASIGREAYGYTF. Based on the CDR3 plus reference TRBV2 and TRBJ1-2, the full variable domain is EPEVTQTPSHQVTQMGQEVILRCVPISNHLYFYWYRQILGQKVEFLVSFYNNEISEKSEIFDDQFSVERPDGSNFTLKIRSTKLEDSAMYFCASIGREAYGYTFGSGTRLTVV.

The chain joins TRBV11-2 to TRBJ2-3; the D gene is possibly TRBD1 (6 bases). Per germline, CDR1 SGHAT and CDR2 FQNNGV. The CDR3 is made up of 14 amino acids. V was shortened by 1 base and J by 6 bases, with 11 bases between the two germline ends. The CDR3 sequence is CASSLGQGLDTQYF. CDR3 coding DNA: TGTGCCAGCAGCTTAGGTCAGGGGCTGGATACGCAGTATTTT. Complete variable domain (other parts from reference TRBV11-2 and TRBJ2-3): EAGVAQSPRYKIIEKRQSVAFWCNPISGHATLYWYQQILGQGPKLLIQFQNNGVVDDSQLPKDRFSAERLKGVDSTLKIQPAKLEDSAVYLCASSLGQGLDTQYFGPGTRLTVL.

Here the CDR3 DNA reads TGTGCCAGCAGCCAGCAGGGTGGTTTGACAGATACGCAGTATTTT. This sequence encodes CASSQQGGLTDTQYF. The chain employs TRBV5-6 and TRBJ2-3; tentative D call: TRBD1 (5 bases). Germline CDR1 and CDR2: SGHDT and YYEEEE. V was clipped by 4 bases and J by 3 bases, with 15 bases between them. This CDR3 is built from 15 residues.

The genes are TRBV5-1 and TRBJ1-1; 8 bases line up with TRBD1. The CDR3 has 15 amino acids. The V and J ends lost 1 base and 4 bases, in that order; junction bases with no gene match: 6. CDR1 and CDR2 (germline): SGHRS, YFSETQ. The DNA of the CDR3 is TGCGCCAGCAGCTTGATTACAGGGGGAAGCACTGAAGCTTTCTTT. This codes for CASSLITGGSTEAFF.

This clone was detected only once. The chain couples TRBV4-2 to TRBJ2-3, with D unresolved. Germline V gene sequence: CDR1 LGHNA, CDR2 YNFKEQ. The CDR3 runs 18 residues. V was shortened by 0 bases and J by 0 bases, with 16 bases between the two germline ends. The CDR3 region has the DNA TGTGCCAGCAGCCAAGAACCCCTAAGCCCGACTAGCACAGATACGCAGTATTTT. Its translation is CASSQEPLSPTSTDTQYF.

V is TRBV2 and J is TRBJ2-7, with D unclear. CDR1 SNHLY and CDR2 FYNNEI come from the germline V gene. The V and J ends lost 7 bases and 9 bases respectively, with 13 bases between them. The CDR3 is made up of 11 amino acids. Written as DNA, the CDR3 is TGTGCCAGCATCTCCGTTTCTAGGCAGTACTTC. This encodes CASISVSRQYF.

As DNA, the CDR3 is TGTGCCAGCAGTTACGGGGGCGCCACTGAAGCTTTCTTT. Translated: CASSYGGATEAFF. This chain joins TRBV6-6 and TRBJ1-1; D is perhaps TRBD1 (6 bases). The CDR3 is 13 residues long. The V end lost 2 bases, the J end lost 4 bases, and 8 bases lay between the germline ends. The germline V gene encodes CDR1 MNHNY and CDR2 SVGAGI (reference sequence).

The CDR3 DNA sequence: TGTGCCTGGAGTCCCCCGGGACAGGGAGTCTATGGCTACACCTTC. Translation gives CAWSPPGQGVYGYTF. The chain is built from TRBV30 and TRBJ1-2; 9 nucleotides align to TRBD1. The CDR3 contains 15 residues. CDR1 is GTSNPN, CDR2 SVGIG, per germline (reference sequence). The V segment lost 2 bases and the J segment 4 bases; nucleotides outside the gene matches: 8. Full variable domain (rest looked up from reference TRBV30 and TRBJ1-2): SQTIHQWPATLVQPVGSPLSLECTVEGTSNPNLYWYRQAAGRGLQLLFYSVGIGQISSEVPQNLSASRPQDRQFILSSKKLLLSDSGFYLCAWSPPGQGVYGYTFGSGTRLTVV.

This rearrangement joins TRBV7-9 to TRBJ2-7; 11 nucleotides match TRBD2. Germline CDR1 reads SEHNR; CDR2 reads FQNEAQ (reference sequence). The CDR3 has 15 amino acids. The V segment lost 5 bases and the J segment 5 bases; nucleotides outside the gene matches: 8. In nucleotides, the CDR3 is TGTGCCAGCAGCCTTTTTAGCGGGGGGGAGGACGAGCAGTACTTC. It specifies CASSLFSGGEDEQYF.

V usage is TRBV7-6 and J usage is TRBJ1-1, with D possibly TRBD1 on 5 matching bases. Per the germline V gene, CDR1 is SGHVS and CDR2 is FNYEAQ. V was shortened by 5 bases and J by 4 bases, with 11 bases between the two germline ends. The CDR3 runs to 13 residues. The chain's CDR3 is CASSTQGGTEAFF. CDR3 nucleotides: TGTGCCAGCAGCACTCAGGGAGGCACTGAAGCTTTCTTT.

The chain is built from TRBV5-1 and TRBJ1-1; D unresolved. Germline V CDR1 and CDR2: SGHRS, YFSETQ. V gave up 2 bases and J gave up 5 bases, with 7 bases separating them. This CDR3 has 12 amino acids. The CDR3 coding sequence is TGCGCCAGCAGCTTTATAGCTACTGAAGCTTTCTTT. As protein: CASSFIATEAFF.

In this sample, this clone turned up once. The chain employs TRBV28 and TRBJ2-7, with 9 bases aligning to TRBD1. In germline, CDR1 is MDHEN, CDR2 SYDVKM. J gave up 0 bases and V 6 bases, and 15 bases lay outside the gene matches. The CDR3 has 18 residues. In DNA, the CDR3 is TGTGCCAGCAGCTACGGGACAGGGCTTCTAAAGAGCTCCTACGAGCAGTACTTC. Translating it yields CASSYGTGLLKSSYEQYF.

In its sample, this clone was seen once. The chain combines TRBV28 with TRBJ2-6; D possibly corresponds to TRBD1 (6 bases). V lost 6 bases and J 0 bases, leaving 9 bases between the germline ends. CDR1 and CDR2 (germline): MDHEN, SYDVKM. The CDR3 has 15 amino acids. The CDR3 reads CASRGGSSGANVLTF. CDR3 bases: TGTGCCAGCAGAGGGGGAAGCTCTGGGGCCAACGTCCTGACTTTC. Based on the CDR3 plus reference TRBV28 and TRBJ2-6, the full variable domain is DVKVTQSSRYLVKRTGEKVFLECVQDMDHENMFWYRQDPGLGLRLIYFSYDVKMKEKGDIPEGYSVSREKKERFSLILESASTNQTSMYLCASRGGSSGANVLTFGAGSRLTVL.